What follows are 7 T cell receptor beta chains derived from one specimen sequenced in a study of spatial heterogeneity in lung cancer. Study-level findings and limits: Mutation tallies in tumors tracked expanded intratumoral alpha and beta TCR counts.

Time point meaning: sample taken at primary tumor resection. TCRdb re-called the 5' RACE reads through MiXCR, storing one row per CDR3 protein. This table has several thousand distinct CDR3 sequences, roughly 8% appearing once. These receptors' antigens are unknown. The input for sequencing was lung tumor tissue, taken at surgery. These receptors were obtained from a female donor with early-stage non-small cell lung cancer.

This clonotype was seen ten or more times. CDR3 sequence (DNA): TGTGCCAGCAGCCTAATTAGCAACACCGGGGAGCTGTTTTTT. This encodes CASSLISNTGELFF. The rearrangement joins TRBV11-3 to TRBJ2-2, with D unclear. Germline V gives CDR1 SGHNT, CDR2 YENEEA. The ends were cut back, 5 bases at V and 2 bases at J, with 9 bases in the middle. This CDR3 is 14 amino acids long.

This clonotype has at least ten counts. The chain recombines TRBV12-3 or TRBV12-4 with TRBJ1-5, with 7 nucleotides matching TRBD1. There are 14 residues in the CDR3. The V segment lost 5 bases and the J segment 2 bases; nucleotides outside the gene matches: 3. The CDR3 is CASSLTGGNQPQHF. The CDR3 DNA is TGTGCCAGCAGTCTCACAGGGGGCAATCAGCCCCAGCATTTT.

This clonotype is classed as medium-sized. The gene calls are TRBV5-1 and TRBJ2-5; D not resolved. The CDR3 totals 15 residues. Trimming removed 0 bases at V and 2 bases at J, with 11 bases between. Germline assignment: CDR1 SGHRS and CDR2 YFSETQ. The CDR3 DNA follows: TGCGCCAGCAGCTTGGTAGGGTTGATTCAAGAGACCCAGTACTTC. It encodes CASSLVGLIQETQYF.

This clonotype was seen many times. This rearrangement joins TRBV2 to TRBJ2-3; D is perhaps TRBD1 (6 bases). The V end lost 7 bases, the J end lost 3 bases, and 8 bases lay between the germline ends. CDR1 and CDR2 from the germline V gene are SNHLY and FYNNEI. The CDR3 totals 12 residues. This CDR3 is CASKGVTDTQYF. The CDR3 bases are TGTGCCAGCAAGGGGGTGACAGATACGCAGTATTTT.

This clonotype rates as medium-sized. The chain links TRBV5-1 to TRBJ2-5, with TRBD2 matching over 9 bases. The CDR3 covers 16 residues. Germline loops: CDR1 SGHRS, CDR2 YFSETQ. With 4 bases clipped from V and 5 bases from J, the junction kept 12 bases outside the gene matches. CDR3 region: CASSAAGGGAGETQYF. In nucleotides, the CDR3 is TGCGCCAGCAGCGCTGCCGGCGGGGGGGCCGGGGAGACCCAGTACTTC.

This clonotype ranks as medium-sized (0.01 to 0.1%). The rearrangement joins TRBV5-5 to TRBJ1-2; D remains ambiguous. The germline V and J ends were trimmed by 4 bases and 2 bases, with 18 bases remaining between them. This CDR3 has 16 amino acids. The germline V gene encodes CDR1 SGHKS and CDR2 YYEKEE (reference sequence). CDR3 amino acids: CASSRQNLPGNYGYTF. The CDR3 DNA is TGTGCCAGCAGCCGACAAAATCTGCCGGGAAACTATGGCTACACCTTC.

This clonotype was counted many times. The rearrangement joins TRBV20-1 to TRBJ1-1; D possibly corresponds to TRBD1 (5 bases). In germline, CDR1 is DFQATT, CDR2 SNEGSKA (reference sequence). The ends were cut back, 1 base at V and 11 bases at J, with 8 bases in the middle. This CDR3 has 10 amino acids. This CDR3 reads CSARGTWAFF. CDR3 bases: TGCAGTGCTAGAGGGACATGGGCTTTCTTT.